This T cell receptor beta chain was captured by sequencing in a study of T cell clonality in common variable immunodeficiency. Method: immunoSEQ multiplex PCR; TCRdb's copy keeps in-frame clones and lacks some. The sample shows some 60,000 clones, none of them appearing just once. Blood samples were heparinized, roughly 5 to 8.5 ml per donor. Germline loops: CDR1 GTSNPN, CDR2 SVGIG (reference sequence). V dropped 6 bases and J dropped 5 bases, with 16 bases sitting between them. This CDR3 is 13 amino acids long. This clone was recorded at least ten times. What it binds is unknown. The CDR3 end falls 3 residues outside the read, so it is completed with the germline J gene. Whole-study results and caveats: CVID subjects showed higher TCRbeta clonality than healthy controls.

The chain employs TRBV30 and TRBJ1-2; unclear D gene. The receptor was derived from a person aged 18 to 75 in good health. The sequencing input was peripheral blood mononuclear cells. The sequenced part of the CDR3 DNA is TGTGCCTGCCCTCAGGCTCCACGGTATGGC. Protein sequence: CACPQAPRYG. The full CDR3 is CACPQAPRYGYTF. The full variable domain, rest sourced from reference TRBV30 and TRBJ1-2, is SQTIHQWPATLVQPVGSPLSLECTVEGTSNPNLYWYRQAAGRGLQLLFYSVGIGQISSEVPQNLSASRPQDRQFILSSKKLLLSDSGFYLCACPQAPRYGYTFGSGTRLTVV.